This TCR beta chain originates from a study of identical twins. In TCRdb, the 5' RACE reads were re-called with MiXCR into one record per CDR3 protein. Among roughly 480,000 distinct CDR3 sequences listed, less than 25% were seen once. Donors uniformly comprised healthy Caucasians. The length of the CDR3 is 14 residues. Between the trimmed V and J ends, which lost 5 bases and 7 bases, there was a span of 17 bases. These same data were also listed under a study on T cells expressing NK-cell markers.

V gene TRBV12-3 or TRBV12-4 combines with J gene TRBJ2-5, with D maybe TRBD2 (5 bases). Sample: CD4+ T cells sorted from blood. The TCR comes from a woman between 18 and 29 years old in good health. The CDR3 DNA sequence: TGTGCCAGCAGTGGATTTAGGGCCGAGGGGACCCAGTACTTC. Amino acids: CASSGFRAEGTQYF.